This T cell receptor beta chain was captured by sequencing in a study of T-cell memory formation after mild COVID-19. As for this clonotype: What it recognizes is unknown.

Employing constant-segment primers, 5'RACE generated TCR alpha and TCR beta cDNA libraries bearing sample barcodes and UMIs. In TCRdb, the 5' RACE reads were re-called with MiXCR into one record per CDR3 protein. The repertoire holds 580,000 or so distinct CDR3 sequences, 17% seen once, with roughly 8.2% in the top ten. Notes on the study in general: Confirmation of SARS-CoV-2 specificity was lacking for second-wave clones peaking day 37. The study detected some responding clones in pre-infection memory, suggesting cross-reactive memory joined.

The TCR was taken from an adult woman who had mild COVID-19 (a few samples of this study predate the infection). Cell type and time point are not known. Sequences were obtained from PBMCs or a T cell subset sorted from them (not recorded which).

CDR3 amino acids: CSASKGGGESNYGYTF. The CDR3 nucleotides are TGCAGTGCTAGTAAAGGCGGGGGAGAATCTAACTATGGCTACACCTTC. The chain has TRBV20-1 and TRBJ1-2; D perhaps matches TRBD1 (5 bases). The CDR3 loop spans 16 amino acids. V was cut by 3 bases and J by 0 bases, with 17 bases left in between. Per the germline V gene, CDR1 is DFQATT and CDR2 is SNEGSKA (reference sequence).